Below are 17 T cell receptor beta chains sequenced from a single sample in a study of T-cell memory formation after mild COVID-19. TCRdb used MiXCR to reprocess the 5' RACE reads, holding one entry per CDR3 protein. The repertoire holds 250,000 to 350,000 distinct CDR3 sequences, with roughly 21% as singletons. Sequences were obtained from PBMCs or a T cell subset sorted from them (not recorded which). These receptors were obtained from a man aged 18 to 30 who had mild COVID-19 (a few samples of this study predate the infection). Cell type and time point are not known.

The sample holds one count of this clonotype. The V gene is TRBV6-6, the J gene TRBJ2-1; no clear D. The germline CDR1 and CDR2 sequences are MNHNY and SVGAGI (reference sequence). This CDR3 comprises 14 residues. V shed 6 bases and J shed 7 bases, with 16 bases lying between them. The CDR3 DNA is TGTGCCAGCAGCCCCTTTGACTGGTTAAATGAGCAGTTCTTC. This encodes CASSPFDWLNEQFF.

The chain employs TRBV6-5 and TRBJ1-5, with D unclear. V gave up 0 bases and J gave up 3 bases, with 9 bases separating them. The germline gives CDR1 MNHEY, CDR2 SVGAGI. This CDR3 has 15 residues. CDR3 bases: TGTGCCAGCAGTTACTCAGGGTCAGTCAATCAGCCCCAGCATTTT. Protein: CASSYSGSVNQPQHF.

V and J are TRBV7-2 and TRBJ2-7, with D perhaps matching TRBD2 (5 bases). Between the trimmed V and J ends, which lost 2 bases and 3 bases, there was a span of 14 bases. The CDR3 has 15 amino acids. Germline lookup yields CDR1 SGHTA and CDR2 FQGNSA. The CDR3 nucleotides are TGTGCCAGCAGCTTACCGCTAGCTGGTTTCTACGAGCAGTACTTC. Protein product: CASSLPLAGFYEQYF.

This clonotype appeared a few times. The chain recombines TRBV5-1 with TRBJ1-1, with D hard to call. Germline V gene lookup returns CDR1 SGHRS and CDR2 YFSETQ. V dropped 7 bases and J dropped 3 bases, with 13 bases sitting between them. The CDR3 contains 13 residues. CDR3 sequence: CASGIQTYTEAFF. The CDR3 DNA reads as TGCGCCAGCGGGATTCAAACTTACACTGAAGCTTTCTTT.

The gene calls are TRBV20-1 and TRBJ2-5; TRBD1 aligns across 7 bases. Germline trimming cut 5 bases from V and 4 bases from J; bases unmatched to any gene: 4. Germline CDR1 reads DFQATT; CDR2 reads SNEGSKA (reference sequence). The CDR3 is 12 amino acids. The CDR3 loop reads CSAFRGTETQYF. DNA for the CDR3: TGCAGTGCTTTCAGGGGGACAGAGACCCAGTACTTC.

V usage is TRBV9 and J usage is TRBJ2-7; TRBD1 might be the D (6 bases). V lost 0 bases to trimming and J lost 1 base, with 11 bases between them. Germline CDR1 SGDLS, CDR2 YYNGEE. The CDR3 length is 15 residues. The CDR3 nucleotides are TGTGCCAGCAGCGTAGATGGGGGCCCTTCCTACGAGCAGTACTTC. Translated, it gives CASSVDGGPSYEQYF.

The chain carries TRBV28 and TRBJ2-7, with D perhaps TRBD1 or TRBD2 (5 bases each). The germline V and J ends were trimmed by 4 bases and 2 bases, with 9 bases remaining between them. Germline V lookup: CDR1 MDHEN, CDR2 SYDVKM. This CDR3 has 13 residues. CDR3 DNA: TGTGCCAGCAGTTCGCAGGGACCCTACGAGCAGTACGTC. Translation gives CASSSQGPYEQYV.

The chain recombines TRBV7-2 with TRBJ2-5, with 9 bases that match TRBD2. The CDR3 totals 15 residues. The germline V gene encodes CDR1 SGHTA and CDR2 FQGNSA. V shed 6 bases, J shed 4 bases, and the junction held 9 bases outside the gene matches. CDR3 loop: CASSRGGTSSETQYF. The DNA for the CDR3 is TGTGCCAGCAGTCGGGGGGGGACTAGCTCAGAGACCCAGTACTTC. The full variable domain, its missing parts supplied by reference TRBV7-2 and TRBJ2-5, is GAGVSQSPSNKVTEKGKDVELRCDPISGHTALYWYRQSLGQGLEFLIYFQGNSAPDKSGLPSDRFSAERTGGSVSTLTIQRTQQEDSAVYLCASSRGGTSSETQYFGPGTRLLVL.

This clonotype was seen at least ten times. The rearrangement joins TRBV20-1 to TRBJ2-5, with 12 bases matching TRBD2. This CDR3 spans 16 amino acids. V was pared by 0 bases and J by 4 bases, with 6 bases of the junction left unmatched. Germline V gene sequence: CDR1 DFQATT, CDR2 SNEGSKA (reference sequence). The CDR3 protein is CSARDPSGGALETQYF. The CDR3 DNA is TGCAGTGCTAGAGATCCTAGCGGGGGGGCCCTAGAGACCCAGTACTTC.

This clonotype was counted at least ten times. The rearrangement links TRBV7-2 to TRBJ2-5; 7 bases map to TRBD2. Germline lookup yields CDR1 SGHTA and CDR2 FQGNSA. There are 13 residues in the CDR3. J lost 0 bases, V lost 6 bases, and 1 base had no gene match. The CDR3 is CASRGGNQETQYF. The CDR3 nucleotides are TGTGCCAGCAGGGGAGGGAACCAAGAGACCCAGTACTTC. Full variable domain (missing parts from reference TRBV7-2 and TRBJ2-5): GAGVSQSPSNKVTEKGKDVELRCDPISGHTALYWYRQSLGQGLEFLIYFQGNSAPDKSGLPSDRFSAERTGGSVSTLTIQRTQQEDSAVYLCASRGGNQETQYFGPGTRLLVL.

Written as DNA, the CDR3 is TGTGCCAGCAGCTTAGGATACGCAACCCAAGAGACCCAGTACTTC. As protein: CASSLGYATQETQYF. The rearrangement links TRBV7-8 to TRBJ2-5; D is undetermined. The CDR3 is made up of 15 amino acids. V dropped 1 base and J dropped 1 base, with 10 bases sitting between them. The germline gives CDR1 SGHVS, CDR2 FQNEAQ.

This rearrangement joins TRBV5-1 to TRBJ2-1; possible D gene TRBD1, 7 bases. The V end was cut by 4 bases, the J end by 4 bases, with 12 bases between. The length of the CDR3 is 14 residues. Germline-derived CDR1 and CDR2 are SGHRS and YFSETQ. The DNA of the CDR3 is TGCGCCAGCAGCGGCGGGACAGAGTACAATGAGCAGTTCTTC. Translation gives CASSGGTEYNEQFF.

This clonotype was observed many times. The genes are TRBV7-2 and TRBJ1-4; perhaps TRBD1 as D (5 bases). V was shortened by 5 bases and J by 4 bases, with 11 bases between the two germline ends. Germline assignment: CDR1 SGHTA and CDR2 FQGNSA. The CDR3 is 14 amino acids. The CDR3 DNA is TGTGCCAGCAGCATCACAGGTCTTAATGAAAAACTGTTTTTT. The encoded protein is CASSITGLNEKLFF.

CDR3 nucleotide sequence: TGTGCCAGCAGCTTGGGGAGGAGGGGGGACGGCAATGAGCAGTTCTTC. It codes for CASSLGRRGDGNEQFF. V is TRBV11-2 and J is TRBJ2-1; D is tentatively TRBD1 or TRBD2 (6 bases each). There are 16 residues in the CDR3. The germline CDR1 and CDR2 sequences are SGHAT and FQNNGV. Trimming took off 3 bases at V and 6 bases at J, with 18 bases between the two ends.

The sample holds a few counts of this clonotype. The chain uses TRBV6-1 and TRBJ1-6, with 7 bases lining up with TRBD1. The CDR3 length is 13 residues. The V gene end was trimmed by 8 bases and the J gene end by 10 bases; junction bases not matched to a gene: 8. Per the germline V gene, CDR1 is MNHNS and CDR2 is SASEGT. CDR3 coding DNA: TGTGCCAGCGCTTCAGGGGGGGTGTCACCCCTCCACTTT. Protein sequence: CASASGGVSPLHF.

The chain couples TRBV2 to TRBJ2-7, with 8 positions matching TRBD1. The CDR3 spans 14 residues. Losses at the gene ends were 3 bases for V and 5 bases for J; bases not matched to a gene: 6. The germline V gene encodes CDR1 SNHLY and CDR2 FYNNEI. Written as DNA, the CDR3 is TGTGCCAGCAGTGAGCAGGGGGCGCAGGACGAGCAGTACGTC. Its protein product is CASSEQGAQDEQYV.

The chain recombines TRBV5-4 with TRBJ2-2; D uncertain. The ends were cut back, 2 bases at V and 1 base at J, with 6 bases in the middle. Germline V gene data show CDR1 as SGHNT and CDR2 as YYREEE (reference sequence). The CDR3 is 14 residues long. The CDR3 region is CASSFNLNTGELFF. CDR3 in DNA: TGTGCCAGCAGCTTCAACTTGAACACCGGGGAGCTGTTTTTT.